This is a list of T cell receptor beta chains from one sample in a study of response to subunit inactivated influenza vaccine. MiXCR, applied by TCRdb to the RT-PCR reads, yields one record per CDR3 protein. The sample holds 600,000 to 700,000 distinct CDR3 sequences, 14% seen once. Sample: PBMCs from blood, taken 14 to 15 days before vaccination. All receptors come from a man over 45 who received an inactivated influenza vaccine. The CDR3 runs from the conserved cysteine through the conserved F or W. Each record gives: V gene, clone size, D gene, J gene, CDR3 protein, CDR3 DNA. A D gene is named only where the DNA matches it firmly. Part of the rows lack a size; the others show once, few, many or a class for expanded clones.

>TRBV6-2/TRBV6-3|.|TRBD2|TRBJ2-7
CASSRAGLVYEQYF
TGTGCCAGCAGTCGAGCGGGACTAGTCTACGAGCAGTACTTC
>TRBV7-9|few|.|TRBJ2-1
CASSLDWQGSYYEQFF
TGTGCCAGCAGCTTAGACTGGCAGGGTTCATACTATGAGCAGTTCTTC
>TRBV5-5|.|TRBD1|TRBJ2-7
CASSRVPGQGSYEQYF
TGTGCCAGCAGCCGGGTCCCGGGACAGGGTTCCTACGAGCAGTACTTC
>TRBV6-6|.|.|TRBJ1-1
CASTSGGEAFF
TGTGCCAGCACCTCCGGGGGTGAAGCTTTCTTT
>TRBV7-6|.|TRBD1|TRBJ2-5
CASSLFTGDEDTQYF
TGTGCCAGCAGCTTATTTACAGGGGACGAAGATACCCAGTACTTC
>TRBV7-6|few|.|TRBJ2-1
CASSLGRGGVEQFF
TGTGCCAGCAGCTTAGGGCGGGGTGGTGTGGAGCAGTTCTTC
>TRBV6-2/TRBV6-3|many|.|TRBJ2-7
CASSYSSGGAEQYF
TGTGCCAGCAGTTACTCGAGCGGTGGAGCCGAGCAGTACTTC
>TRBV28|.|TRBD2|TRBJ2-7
CASSHSGRGSYEQYF
TGTGCCAGCAGCCATAGCGGGAGGGGGTCCTACGAGCAGTACTTC
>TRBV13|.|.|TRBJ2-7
CASSLVFSYEQYF
TGTGCCAGCAGCTTAGTCTTTTCCTACGAGCAGTACTTC
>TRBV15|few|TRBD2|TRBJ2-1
CATSRTSGGINEQFF
TGTGCCACCAGCAGGACTAGCGGGGGAATCAATGAGCAGTTCTTC
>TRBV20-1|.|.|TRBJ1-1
CSARDLLTGPNTEAFF
TGCAGTGCTAGAGACCTATTAACAGGACCGAACACTGAAGCTTTCTTT
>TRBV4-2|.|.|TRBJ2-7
CASSFTGSNEQYF
TGTGCCAGCAGCTTCACAGGGTCCAACGAGCAGTACTTC
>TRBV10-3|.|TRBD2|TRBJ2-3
CAISESGLAGVYSTDTQYF
TGTGCCATCAGCGAATCGGGACTAGCGGGAGTCTATAGCACAGATACGCAGTATTTT
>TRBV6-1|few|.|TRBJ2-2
CASSTGSGVRDGELFF
TGTGCCAGCAGTACCGGCTCGGGAGTAAGGGACGGGGAGCTGTTTTTT
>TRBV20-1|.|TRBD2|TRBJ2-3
CSASGAGGNTDTQYF
TGCAGTGCTAGTGGAGCGGGGGGCAACACAGATACGCAGTATTTT
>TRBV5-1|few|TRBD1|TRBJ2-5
CASSPQPGGKETQYF
TGCGCCAGCAGCCCGCAACCAGGGGGAAAAGAGACCCAGTACTTC
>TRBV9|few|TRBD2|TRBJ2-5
CASSVAGGRARETQYF
TGTGCCAGCAGCGTAGCTGGCGGGAGGGCCCGGGAGACCCAGTACTTC
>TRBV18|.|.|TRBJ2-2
CASSPSMAVTGELFF
TGTGCCAGCTCACCCTCGATGGCGGTTACCGGGGAGCTGTTTTTT
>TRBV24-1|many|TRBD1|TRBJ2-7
CATGQGDEQYF
TGTGCCACGGGACAGGGAGACGAGCAGTACTTC
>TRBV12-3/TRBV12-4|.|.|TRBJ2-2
CASVGAGELFF
TGTGCCAGCGTCGGCGCCGGGGAGCTGTTTTTT
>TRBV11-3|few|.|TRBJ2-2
CASSLVFQGSTGELFF
TGTGCCAGCAGCTTAGTATTCCAGGGAAGTACCGGGGAGCTGTTTTTT
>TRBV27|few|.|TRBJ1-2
CASRPGQHYGYTF
TGTGCCAGCAGGCCGGGACAACACTATGGCTACACCTTC
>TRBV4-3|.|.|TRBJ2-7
CASSLGPQDSYEQYF
TGCGCCAGCAGCCTGGGACCCCAAGACTCCTACGAGCAGTACTTC
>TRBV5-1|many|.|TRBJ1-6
CASSLVLGSDNSPLHF
TGCGCCAGCAGCTTGGTACTTGGGAGCGACAATTCACCCCTCCACTTT
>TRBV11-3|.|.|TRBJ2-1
CASSPCLGPYNEQFF
TGTGCCAGCAGCCCATGTCTGGGCCCCTACAATGAGCAGTTCTTC
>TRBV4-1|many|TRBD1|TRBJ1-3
CASSQDRQGDTIYF
TGCGCCAGCAGCCAAGATCGGCAGGGGGACACCATATATTTT
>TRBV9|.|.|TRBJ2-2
CASSPGSSLYTGELFF
TGTGCCAGCAGCCCTGGCTCCAGCCTATACACCGGGGAGCTGTTTTTT
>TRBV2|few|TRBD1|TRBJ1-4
CASSESRTGLEKLFF
TGTGCCAGCAGTGAGTCCCGGACAGGGCTTGAAAAACTGTTTTTT
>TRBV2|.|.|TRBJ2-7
CASSGVGYEQYF
TGTGCCAGCAGTGGGGTCGGATACGAGCAGTACTTC
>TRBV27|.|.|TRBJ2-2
CASRDWAGNTGELFF
TGTGCCAGCAGAGATTGGGCAGGCAACACCGGGGAGCTGTTTTTT
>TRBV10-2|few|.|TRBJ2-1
CASSQPGLFSYNEQFF
TGCGCCAGCAGTCAACCCGGACTCTTCTCCTACAATGAGCAGTTCTTC
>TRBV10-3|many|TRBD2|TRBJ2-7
CAVGRTSSYEQYF
TGTGCCGTGGGCCGGACTAGCTCCTACGAGCAGTACTTC
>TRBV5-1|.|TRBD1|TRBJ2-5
CASSPTTGSVETQYF
TGCGCCAGCAGCCCGACGACAGGGAGCGTGGAGACCCAGTACTTC
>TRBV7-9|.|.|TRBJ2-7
CATNAAGWDQNVDEQYF
TGTGCCACCAATGCGGCAGGTTGGGACCAGAACGTAGACGAGCAGTACTTC
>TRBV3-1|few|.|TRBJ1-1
CASSDGWEAFF
TGTGCCAGCAGCGATGGTTGGGAAGCTTTCTTT
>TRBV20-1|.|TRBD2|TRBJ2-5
CSAPTSGGLRQETQYF
TGCAGTGCCCCGACTAGCGGGGGGCTCCGACAAGAGACCCAGTACTTC
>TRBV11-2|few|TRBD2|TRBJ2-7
CASSMGLAGYEQYF
TGTGCCAGCAGCATGGGACTAGCCGGATACGAGCAGTACTTC
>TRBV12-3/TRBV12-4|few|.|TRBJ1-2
CASSLAHEKGAGGYTF
TGTGCCAGCAGTTTAGCCCACGAGAAGGGTGCTGGCGGCTACACCTTC
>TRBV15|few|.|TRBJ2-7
CATSKTGTTYEQYF
TGTGCCACCAGTAAAACCGGGACCACCTACGAGCAGTACTTC
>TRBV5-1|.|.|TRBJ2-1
CASSLVGSYEQFF
TGCGCCAGCAGCTTGGTCGGGAGCTATGAGCAGTTCTTC
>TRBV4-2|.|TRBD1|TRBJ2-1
CASSQVAPGQGDNEQFF
TGTGCCAGCAGCCAGGTCGCGCCGGGACAGGGTGACAATGAGCAGTTCTTC
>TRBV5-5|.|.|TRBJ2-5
CASSLSAYQETQYF
TGTGCCAGCAGCTTGTCGGCGTACCAAGAGACCCAGTACTTC
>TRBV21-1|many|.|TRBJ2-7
CASSKNSGGQDVFSYEQYF
TGTGCCAGCAGCAAAAATAGTGGGGGACAGGATGTATTCTCCTACGAGCAGTACTTC
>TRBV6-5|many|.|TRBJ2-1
CASSYFHEQFF
TGTGCCAGCAGTTACTTCCATGAGCAGTTCTTC
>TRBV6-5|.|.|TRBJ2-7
CASSLTESYEQYF
TGTGCCAGCAGTTTAACGGAATCCTACGAGCAGTACTTC
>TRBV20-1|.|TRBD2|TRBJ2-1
CSAPPGLAANEQFF
TGCAGTGCCCCCCCGGGACTAGCGGCTAATGAGCAGTTCTTC
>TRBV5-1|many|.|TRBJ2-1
CASSPAGAYNEQFF
TGTGCCAGCTCACCTGCAGGGGCCTACAATGAGCAGTTCTTC
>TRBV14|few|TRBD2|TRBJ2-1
CASSHSRFGRATYNEQFF
TGTGCCAGCAGCCATTCCCGTTTTGGGAGGGCGACCTACAATGAGCAGTTCTTC
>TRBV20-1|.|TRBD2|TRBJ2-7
CSARLAGAREQYF
TGCAGTGCGCGATTAGCGGGAGCGCGCGAGCAGTACTTC
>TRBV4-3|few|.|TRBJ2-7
CASSQYSSRVHEQYF
TGCGCCAGCAGCCAATATTCCAGTAGGGTCCACGAGCAGTACTTC
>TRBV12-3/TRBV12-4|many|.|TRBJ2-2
CASARGIGELFF
TGTGCCAGCGCAAGGGGGATCGGGGAGCTGTTTTTT
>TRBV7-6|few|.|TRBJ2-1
CASRSLTGSSYNEQFF
TGTGCCAGCAGATCCCTCACCGGGAGCTCCTACAATGAGCAGTTCTTC
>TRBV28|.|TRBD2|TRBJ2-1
CASSLSGLAANEQFF
TGTGCCAGCAGTTTATCAGGACTAGCGGCCAATGAGCAGTTCTTC
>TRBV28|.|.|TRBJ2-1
CATDEQFF
TGTGCCACCGACGAGCAGTTCTTC
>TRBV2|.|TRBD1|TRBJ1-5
CASTRQGGNGQTQHF
TGTGCCAGCACAAGACAGGGGGGAAACGGGCAGACCCAGCATTTT
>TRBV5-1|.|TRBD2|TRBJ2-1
CASSSSGGNYNEQFF
TGCGCCAGCAGCTCAAGCGGGGGGAACTACAATGAGCAGTTCTTC
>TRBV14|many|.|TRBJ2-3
CASSQLRGTDTQYF
TGTGCCAGCAGCCAGTTACGGGGCACAGATACGCAGTATTTT